The sequence of this TCR beta chain was determined in a study of OX40 agonist ivuxolimab in advanced cancers. Study-level information: Ivuxolimab is an agonistic anti-OX40 (CD134) antibody, and patients were treated with it. Three patients, one with hepatocellular carcinoma and two with cutaneous melanoma, achieved partial responses. Study-wide results and caveats: Expanded clones tended on average to be more numerous among CD8+ T cells than CD4+.

To note about this clone: The antigen remains unidentified.

Sampled blood was obtained at baseline, cycle 4 day 1, and cycle 7 day 1. The germline gives CDR1 SGHVS, CDR2 FNYEAQ. V shed 4 bases and J 4 bases; nucleotides not matched to a gene: 6. The CDR3 contains 14 residues. Produced via immunoSEQ multiplex PCR; TCRdb's table is partial and in-frame only. Of under 40,000 clones in the sample, approximately 90% were seen once. The chain has TRBV7-6 and TRBJ2-5; 7 positions match TRBD2. The sequenced sample was CD4+ or CD8+ T cells sorted from blood, obtained in a trial of the OX40 agonist ivuxolimab. The sequence was obtained from an adult with an advanced solid tumor such as melanoma, head and neck, liver or kidney cancer. CDR3 protein: CASSSSGGSETQYF. The CDR3 bases are TGTGCCAGCAGCTCTTCGGGAGGTTCAGAGACCCAGTACTTC.